This TCR beta chain was recorded in a study of STAT5B mutations in CD4+ large granular lymphocyte leukemia. Study context: The CDR3 'QG' motif was associated with a particular HLA allele among healthy donors.

The length of the CDR3 is 14 residues. The germline CDR1 and CDR2 sequences are SGHKS and YYEKEE (reference sequence). J gave up 7 bases and V 3 bases, and 2 bases lay outside the gene matches. With regard to this clone: The antigen remains undetermined.

Original handling: Lowest detectable productive clonotype frequency was 2.59 x 10-5. Libraries were prepared by immunoSEQ multiplex PCR; TCRdb keeps only in-frame clonotypes and omits some of them. V and J calls and clone size are those listed in that table; D and trimming were worked out from the DNA. The sample gives 30,000 or so clones, 85% to 90% of which show up once; about 0.42% is in the top ten. Whole-study findings and limits: 8/27 top patient clones versus 2/35 control clones were TRBV06-family. 25% of private leukemic clonotypes occurred rarely in other patients' non-leukemic repertoires.

Sequencing was carried out using CD4+ T cells from blood buffy coats. The source is a human donor in good health. This chain links TRBV5-5 with TRBJ1-4, with 11 positions matching TRBD1. The CDR3 reads CASSWTGGGEKLFF. Written as DNA, the CDR3 is TGTGCCAGCAGCTGGACAGGGGGCGGTGAAAAACTGTTTTTT. Based on the CDR3 plus reference TRBV5-5 and TRBJ1-4, the full variable domain is DAGVTQSPTHLIKTRGQQVTLRCSPISGHKSVSWYQQVLGQGPQFIFQYYEKEERGRGNFPDRFSARQFPNYSSELNVNALLLGDSALYLCASSWTGGGEKLFFGSGTQLSVL.